These 11 T cell receptor beta chains were all obtained from the same sample, sequenced in a study of control samples from healthy donors and cancer patients. Only in-frame clones appear in the TCRdb table, and some are missing; sequencing was by immunoSEQ multiplex PCR. In the table there are more than 110,000 clones, about nine tenths of which are singletons. The sequenced material came from blood. These TCRs come from a woman aged 25 to 45 in good health.

The genes are TRBV7-8 and TRBJ1-2; D gene uncertain. The CDR3 has 12 amino acids. Germline V CDR1 and CDR2: SGHVS, FQNEAQ. V was cut by 2 bases and J by 7 bases, with 8 bases left in between. Written as DNA, the CDR3 is TGTGCCAGCAGCTTAAGCGATCTTGGCTACACCTTC. It codes for CASSLSDLGYTF.

CDR3 nucleotide sequence: TGTGCCAGCAGCCGCTGGGGGACCTACGAGCAGTACTTC. Translating gives CASSRWGTYEQYF. The rearrangement links TRBV7-9 to TRBJ2-7, with D tentatively TRBD1 or TRBD2 (5 bases each). V gave up 5 bases and J gave up 2 bases, with 10 bases separating them. Germline-derived CDR1 and CDR2 are SEHNR and FQNEAQ (reference sequence). This CDR3 spans 13 amino acids.

The chain joins TRBV12-3 or TRBV12-4 to TRBJ1-3; D remains ambiguous. The CDR3 spans 13 residues. The V end was cut by 7 bases, the J end by 4 bases, with 11 bases between. The CDR3, as DNA: TGTGCCAGCAATTTTGGAGCCGGAAACACCATATATTTT. Residues: CASNFGAGNTIYF.

This chain connects TRBV28 to TRBJ2-1, with D possibly TRBD2 on 5 matching bases. V gave up 4 bases and J gave up 6 bases, with 16 bases separating them. The CDR3 loop spans 15 amino acids. CDR1 is MDHEN, CDR2 SYDVKM, per germline. The CDR3, as DNA: TGTGCCAGCAGTTCCGCGCTAAGTGGGAGCAATGAGCAGTTCTTC. Its translation: CASSSALSGSNEQFF.

The chain has TRBV10-3 and TRBJ2-5; D may match TRBD1 or TRBD2 (5 bases each). CDR1 and CDR2 (germline): ENHRY, SYGVKD. The V and J ends lost 5 bases and 5 bases respectively, with 15 bases between them. This CDR3 is 14 amino acids long. CDR3 sequence: CAISTDRGEETQYF. The CDR3 DNA sequence: TGTGCCATCAGTACCGACCGGGGCGAGGAGACCCAGTACTTC.

This chain connects TRBV2 to TRBJ1-1, with TRBD1 matching 9 bases. The V gene end was trimmed by 6 bases and the J gene end by 3 bases; junction bases not matched to a gene: 2. This CDR3 contains 13 residues. Germline V gene sequence: CDR1 SNHLY, CDR2 FYNNEI. For the CDR3, the DNA is TGTGCCAGCAGGGGACAGGGTTACACTGAAGCTTTCTTT. It specifies CASRGQGYTEAFF.

The chain has TRBV29-1 and TRBJ2-3, with TRBD2 matching 8 bases. Germline lookup yields CDR1 SQVTM and CDR2 ANQGSEA. Trimming took 2 bases from V and 0 from J; bases not matched to a gene: 4. There are 15 residues in the CDR3. The CDR3 sequence is CSVERASGSTDTQYF. The CDR3 DNA reads TGCAGCGTTGAAAGGGCTAGCGGGAGCACAGATACGCAGTATTTT.

The gene calls are TRBV3-1 (or the pseudogene TRBV3-2) and TRBJ1-4; 7 bases match TRBD1. The trim removed 0 bases at V and 7 bases at J, leaving 5 bases unmatched. This CDR3 has 15 residues. From germline, CDR1 is LGHDT and CDR2 YNNKEL (reference sequence). The CDR3 sequence is CASSQESTGSEKLFF. DNA of the CDR3: TGTGCCAGCAGCCAAGAGTCGACAGGGAGTGAAAAACTGTTTTTT.

J is TRBJ2-1 and V is TRBV5-6; TRBD2 matches 9 bases. The ends lost 4 bases at V and 7 bases at J; junction bases unmatched: 6. The germline CDR1 and CDR2 sequences are SGHDT and YYEEEE. The CDR3 is 14 residues long. CDR3 amino acids: CASSPRTSVNEQFF. As DNA, the CDR3 is TGTGCCAGCAGCCCACGGACTAGCGTTAATGAGCAGTTCTTC. Full variable domain (rest looked up from reference TRBV5-6 and TRBJ2-1): DAGVTQSPTHLIKTRGQQVTLRCSPKSGHDTVSWYQQALGQGPQFIFQYYEEEERQRGNFPDRFSGHQFPNYSSELNVNALLLGDSALYLCASSPRTSVNEQFFGPGTRLTVL.

The genes are TRBV25-1 and TRBJ1-6; D is unclear. V was pared by 2 bases and J by 4 bases, with 9 bases between. Germline assignment: CDR1 MGHDK and CDR2 SYGVNS. This CDR3 spans 15 amino acids. CDR3 coding DNA: TGTGCCAGCAGTGAACGGGTGGGTTATAATTCACCCCTCCACTTT. This codes for CASSERVGYNSPLHF.

In this sample, this clone turned up once. V gene TRBV20-1 combines with J gene TRBJ2-1; the D is unclear. This CDR3 has 13 amino acids. Germline CDR1 DFQATT, CDR2 SNEGSKA (reference sequence). With 3 bases removed from V and 6 bases from J, the gap between germline ends came to 12 bases. CDR3 coding DNA: TGCAGTGCTAGTGTTCTCATAGGCAATGAGCAGTTCTTC. Translating it yields CSASVLIGNEQFF.